This is a list of T cell receptor beta chains from one sample in a study of cytotoxic CD8 clonotypes in ibrutinib-treated CLL. Produced via immunoSEQ multiplex PCR; TCRdb's table is partial and in-frame only. The table shows about 140,000 clones, with approximately 80% occurring only once. Source: PBMCs, taken after 36 months of ibrutinib treatment. The receptors originated from a human donor with chronic lymphocytic leukemia. CDR3s include the opening cysteine and the closing phenylalanine or tryptophan. The D gene is left open where the match is weak. Only part of the rows carry a size: once, few, many, or a class if the clone is expanded.

abundance: -
d_gene: TRBD2
j_gene: TRBJ2-2
v_gene: TRBV6-5
CDR3nt: TGTGCCAGCACCCAGGGTAGCGGGCGATTCGGGGAGCTGTTTTTT
CDR3aa: CASTQGSGRFGELFF

abundance: -
d_gene: -
j_gene: TRBJ1-5
v_gene: TRBV28
CDR3nt: TGTGCCAGCACCGTTAGGGGGGGAAGCAATCAGCCCCAGCATTTT
CDR3aa: CASTVRGGSNQPQHF

abundance: -
d_gene: -
j_gene: TRBJ1-1
v_gene: TRBV9
CDR3nt: TGTGCCAGCAGCGTAGGTCCCAGGGGTTCTGAAGCTTTCTTT
CDR3aa: CASSVGPRGSEAFF

abundance: -
d_gene: TRBD1
j_gene: TRBJ2-2
v_gene: TRBV18
CDR3nt: TGTGCCAGCTCACCAAGGACAGGGCCTATCGTCGGGGAGCTGTTTTTT
CDR3aa: CASSPRTGPIVGELFF

abundance: -
d_gene: TRBD2
j_gene: TRBJ2-1
v_gene: TRBV2
CDR3nt: TGTGCCAGCAGTGAAGGCCTAGCGGGACTCAATGAGCAGTTCTTC
CDR3aa: CASSEGLAGLNEQFF

abundance: -
d_gene: -
j_gene: TRBJ1-5
v_gene: TRBV9
CDR3nt: TGTGCCAGCAGCGTAGATGGCTTCTGGGGCAATCAGCCCCAGCATTTT
CDR3aa: CASSVDGFWGNQPQHF

abundance: -
d_gene: TRBD1
j_gene: TRBJ2-7
v_gene: TRBV5-1
CDR3nt: TGCGCCAGCAGCCCCTGGACAGGGGGTCGGTACGAGCAGTACTTC
CDR3aa: CASSPWTGGRYEQYF

abundance: -
d_gene: -
j_gene: TRBJ1-2
v_gene: TRBV6-5
CDR3nt: TGTGCCAGCAGTTACTCGACTGGACCTAACTATGGCTACACCTTC
CDR3aa: CASSYSTGPNYGYTF

abundance: -
d_gene: -
j_gene: TRBJ2-1
v_gene: TRBV20-1
CDR3nt: TGCAGTGCTTCATTCAACAATGAGCAGTTCTTC
CDR3aa: CSASFNNEQFF

abundance: -
d_gene: -
j_gene: TRBJ2-7
v_gene: TRBV28
CDR3nt: TGTGCCAGCAGTCAGAATACCTACGAGCAGTACTTC
CDR3aa: CASSQNTYEQYF

abundance: -
d_gene: TRBD1
j_gene: TRBJ1-2
v_gene: TRBV2
CDR3nt: TGTGCCATTATCGTACAGGGGGAGACCCACTATGGCTACACCTTC
CDR3aa: CAIIVQGETHYGYTF

abundance: -
d_gene: -
j_gene: TRBJ1-1
v_gene: TRBV6-6
CDR3nt: TGTGCCAGCAGTTATTCAGGGGCCGAGAACACTGAAGCTTTCTTT
CDR3aa: CASSYSGAENTEAFF

abundance: once
d_gene: -
j_gene: TRBJ1-6
v_gene: TRBV18
CDR3nt: TGTGCCAGCTCACCCGGACGGGCAGGTTCACCCCTCCACTTT
CDR3aa: CASSPGRAGSPLHF

abundance: -
d_gene: TRBD1
j_gene: TRBJ1-2
v_gene: TRBV15
CDR3nt: TGTGCCACCAGCCCCCGGACAGGGAGGACCTATGGCTACACCTTC
CDR3aa: CATSPRTGRTYGYTF

abundance: -
d_gene: TRBD1
j_gene: TRBJ2-5
v_gene: TRBV5-1
CDR3nt: TGCGCCAGCAGCGGAACCGGGACAGGGGGCCGAGAGACCCAGTACTTC
CDR3aa: CASSGTGTGGRETQYF

abundance: -
d_gene: TRBD2
j_gene: TRBJ2-1
v_gene: TRBV9
CDR3nt: TGTGCCAGCAGTAGCGGGGGGATATACAATGAGCAGTTCTTC
CDR3aa: CASSSGGIYNEQFF

abundance: -
d_gene: -
j_gene: TRBJ1-5
v_gene: TRBV6-6
CDR3nt: TGTGCCAGCAGGTTAGGGGGAGGACAGCCCCAGCATTTT
CDR3aa: CASRLGGGQPQHF

abundance: -
d_gene: TRBD1
j_gene: TRBJ1-1
v_gene: TRBV30
CDR3nt: TGTGCCTGGGCCGTCCCGGGACAGGGGGCGAACACTGAAGCTTTCTTT
CDR3aa: CAWAVPGQGANTEAFF

abundance: -
d_gene: -
j_gene: TRBJ2-7
v_gene: TRBV5-1
CDR3nt: TGCGCCAGCAGCCGGGGGACAGTCGGTGAGCAGTACTTC
CDR3aa: CASSRGTVGEQYF

abundance: -
d_gene: -
j_gene: TRBJ2-1
v_gene: TRBV27
CDR3nt: TGTGCCAGCAGCCAAAGAATCGGGCCCAATGAGCAGTTCTTC
CDR3aa: CASSQRIGPNEQFF

abundance: -
d_gene: -
j_gene: TRBJ1-2
v_gene: TRBV5-1
CDR3nt: TGCGCCAGCAGCTTGGACAACTATGGCTACACCTTC
CDR3aa: CASSLDNYGYTF

abundance: -
d_gene: -
j_gene: TRBJ2-2
v_gene: TRBV2
CDR3nt: TGTGCCAGCAGCGGGACACGGAACACCGGGGAGCTGTTTTTT
CDR3aa: CASSGTRNTGELFF

abundance: -
d_gene: -
j_gene: TRBJ1-5
v_gene: TRBV25-1
CDR3nt: TGTGCCAGCAGTGAATTAGGTAGCAATCAGCCCCAGCATTTT
CDR3aa: CASSELGSNQPQHF

abundance: -
d_gene: TRBD2
j_gene: TRBJ2-1
v_gene: TRBV4-1
CDR3nt: TGCGCCAGCAGCCCACAACTAGCGGGAACTTACAATGAGCAGTTCTTC
CDR3aa: CASSPQLAGTYNEQFF

abundance: -
d_gene: -
j_gene: TRBJ2-1
v_gene: TRBV2
CDR3nt: TGTGCCAGCAGTGACAGTAGCGACCCGGGGGATGAGCAGTTCTTC
CDR3aa: CASSDSSDPGDEQFF

abundance: -
d_gene: -
j_gene: TRBJ2-3
v_gene: TRBV11-2
CDR3nt: TGTGCCAGCGGTGGGTTGAGGTTCCGGACAGATACGCAGTATTTT
CDR3aa: CASGGLRFRTDTQYF

abundance: -
d_gene: TRBD1
j_gene: TRBJ2-1
v_gene: TRBV10-1
CDR3nt: TGCGCCAGCAGTACCGGGACAGGGTTCTATGAGCAGTTCTTC
CDR3aa: CASSTGTGFYEQFF

abundance: -
d_gene: -
j_gene: TRBJ2-4
v_gene: TRBV7-9
CDR3nt: TGTGCCAGCAGCACCGTAGTCGCCAAAAACATTCAGTACTTC
CDR3aa: CASSTVVAKNIQYF

abundance: -
d_gene: -
j_gene: TRBJ2-3
v_gene: TRBV2
CDR3nt: TGTGCCAGCAGTGGGTTAAGCACAGATACGCAGTATTTT
CDR3aa: CASSGLSTDTQYF

abundance: -
d_gene: TRBD1
j_gene: TRBJ1-2
v_gene: TRBV5-6
CDR3nt: TGTGCCAGCAGCTTGGGGACAGGGTCCGATGGCTACACCTTC
CDR3aa: CASSLGTGSDGYTF

abundance: -
d_gene: TRBD1
j_gene: TRBJ2-1
v_gene: TRBV28
CDR3nt: TGTGCCAGCACCTCTTCCGGGACAGGGTCCTACAATGAGCAGTTCTTC
CDR3aa: CASTSSGTGSYNEQFF

abundance: -
d_gene: -
j_gene: TRBJ1-1
v_gene: TRBV11-1
CDR3nt: TGTGCCAGCAGCTTTGTCCGGGGGAACACTGAAGCTTTCTTT
CDR3aa: CASSFVRGNTEAFF

abundance: once
d_gene: -
j_gene: TRBJ1-5
v_gene: TRBV19
CDR3nt: TGTGCCAGTAACGGAGGGGGAGGTAGTCAGCCCCAGCATTTT
CDR3aa: CASNGGGGSQPQHF

abundance: once
d_gene: -
j_gene: TRBJ2-2
v_gene: TRBV5-4
CDR3nt: TGTGCCAGCAGCTTGGACACCGGGGAGCTGTTTTTT
CDR3aa: CASSLDTGELFF

abundance: -
d_gene: -
j_gene: TRBJ1-2
v_gene: TRBV19
CDR3nt: TGTGCCACTAAAGTGCCGAACTATGGCTACACCTTC
CDR3aa: CATKVPNYGYTF

abundance: -
d_gene: TRBD1
j_gene: TRBJ1-1
v_gene: TRBV11-2
CDR3nt: TGTGCCAGCAGTATCGACAGGGGGAACACTGAAGCTTTCTTT
CDR3aa: CASSIDRGNTEAFF

abundance: -
d_gene: TRBD2
j_gene: TRBJ2-1
v_gene: TRBV6-5
CDR3nt: TGTGCCAGCAGTTACTCGAAGCGGGGGGCATACAATGAGCAGTTCTTC
CDR3aa: CASSYSKRGAYNEQFF

abundance: -
d_gene: TRBD1
j_gene: TRBJ1-4
v_gene: TRBV30
CDR3nt: TGTGCCTGGAGTGGACAGGGTGTAACTAATGAAAAACTGTTTTTT
CDR3aa: CAWSGQGVTNEKLFF

abundance: -
d_gene: TRBD1
j_gene: TRBJ2-2
v_gene: TRBV30
CDR3nt: TGTGCCTGGAGAAGGGGGCTCGACACCGGGGAGCTGTTTTTT
CDR3aa: CAWRRGLDTGELFF

abundance: -
d_gene: TRBD1
j_gene: TRBJ1-2
v_gene: TRBV19
CDR3nt: TGTGCCAGTAGTACCCGGACAGGAAACTATGGCTACACCTTC
CDR3aa: CASSTRTGNYGYTF

abundance: -
d_gene: TRBD2
j_gene: TRBJ2-1
v_gene: TRBV27
CDR3nt: TGTGCCAGCAGTATAGCGGGTTTCAATGAGCAGTTCTTC
CDR3aa: CASSIAGFNEQFF

abundance: -
d_gene: TRBD1
j_gene: TRBJ1-5
v_gene: TRBV6-5
CDR3nt: TGTGCCAGCAGTTCCAAGGACAGGGGCACCAATCAGCCCCAGCATTTT
CDR3aa: CASSSKDRGTNQPQHF

abundance: -
d_gene: -
j_gene: TRBJ1-1
v_gene: TRBV28
CDR3nt: TGTGCCAGCAGTTTAAGGTCGGCAGGGGCGTACACTGAAGCTTTCTTT
CDR3aa: CASSLRSAGAYTEAFF

abundance: -
d_gene: TRBD2
j_gene: TRBJ2-1
v_gene: TRBV29-1
CDR3nt: TGCAGCGTTGAGGTCGGAACTAGCGGGAGTAGCTATGAGCAGTTCTTC
CDR3aa: CSVEVGTSGSSYEQFF

abundance: -
d_gene: -
j_gene: TRBJ1-2
v_gene: TRBV19
CDR3nt: TGTGCCAGTAGTAGGTCACATAATACAAACTATGGCTACACCTTC
CDR3aa: CASSRSHNTNYGYTF

abundance: -
d_gene: TRBD2
j_gene: TRBJ2-7
v_gene: TRBV27
CDR3nt: TGTGCCAGCAGTTTTGTACTAGCGGGGGGCGAGCAGTACTTC
CDR3aa: CASSFVLAGGEQYF

abundance: -
d_gene: -
j_gene: TRBJ2-1
v_gene: TRBV27
CDR3nt: TGTGCCAGCAGTTTTAGTCTGTCGGAAAATAGCTTGAGTTACAATGAGCAGTTCTTC
CDR3aa: CASSFSLSENSLSYNEQFF

abundance: -
d_gene: -
j_gene: TRBJ2-5
v_gene: TRBV18
CDR3nt: TGTGCCAGCTCACAGACACAAGAGACCCAGTACTTC
CDR3aa: CASSQTQETQYF

abundance: -
d_gene: -
j_gene: TRBJ2-1
v_gene: TRBV2
CDR3nt: TGTGCCAGCAGCACAGGGTATGAGCAGTTCTTC
CDR3aa: CASSTGYEQFF

abundance: -
d_gene: TRBD1
j_gene: TRBJ1-2
v_gene: TRBV10-3
CDR3nt: TGTGCCATCGGTCGGGACAGCTCTCATGGCTACACCTTC
CDR3aa: CAIGRDSSHGYTF

abundance: -
d_gene: -
j_gene: TRBJ1-5
v_gene: TRBV5-1
CDR3nt: TGCGCCAGCAGCTTGGGCGGCTCTCAGCCCCAGCATTTT
CDR3aa: CASSLGGSQPQHF